The T cell receptor (beta chain) under discussion was sequenced for a study of breast tumors, draining lymph nodes, adjacent tissues. The CDR3 length is 10 residues, termini included. TCRdb called the multiplex PCR reads again in MiXCR, with one record for every CDR3 protein. The sample holds approximately 150,000 distinct CDR3 sequences; 33% are singletons and the top ten take 3.8%. Breast cancer patients provided tissue from their axillary draining lymph nodes. Study-wide points: Compared with lymph nodes, tumors were less diverse; compared with nontumor tissue, more.

This clonotype appeared once. No antigen is known for it. The conserved phenylalanine or tryptophan normally closing the CDR3 is absent here, so this likely arose from a read error. The DNA is omitted, as the CDR3 cannot be located on it reliably, and the CDR3 follows TCRdb's listing. Sequenced input: axillary lymph node tissue. V and J are TRBV12-3 or TRBV12-4 and TRBJ2-3; TRBD1 is the table's D call and was not checked against the DNA. This sequence originates from a female donor with breast cancer. Some clones in this sample may be carry-over from other donors' samples. CDR3 protein: CASSLGQRAG.